The rows below give T cell receptor beta chains drawn from one sample of a study of shared clonotypes between healthy human individuals. Libraries were prepared by immunoSEQ multiplex PCR; TCRdb keeps only in-frame clonotypes and omits some of them. This sample has millions of clones; 90% to 95% occur once, and the top ten carry more than 0.1%. Material for sequencing was naive CD4+ T cells sorted from blood. These receptors were collected from a man younger than 35 in good health. Both conserved end residues are part of each CDR3. The D gene is left open where the match is weak. The size field is filled for only some rows; it gives once, few, many or a size class.

TRBJ2-4 . TRBV5-8 . CASSSTSYNIQYF TGTGCCAGCAGCTCTACTAGCTATAACATTCAGTACTTC
TRBJ2-7 . TRBV7-6 . CASSALGGADSYEQYF TGTGCCAGCAGCGCCCTAGGGGGGGCCGACTCCTACGAGCAGTACTTC
TRBJ2-7 . TRBV19 TRBD1 CASSTATGVYEQYF TGTGCCAGTAGTACCGCGACAGGGGTCTACGAGCAGTACTTC
TRBJ1-2 . TRBV10-2 . CASSPEDSVGYTF TGCGCCAGCAGTCCAGAGGACAGTGTCGGCTACACCTTC
TRBJ1-2 . TRBV7-2 . CASSLARDTTRGDYGYTF TGTGCCAGCAGCTTAGCCCGGGACACCACTCGAGGTGACTATGGCTACACCTTC
TRBJ1-2 . TRBV7-9 . CASSLPQQMVLGYTF TGTGCCAGCAGCTTACCCCAACAGATGGTACTTGGCTACACCTTC
TRBJ1-4 . TRBV30 . CAWSQPSSLNEKLFF TGTGCCTGGAGTCAACCCTCGAGTTTAAATGAAAAACTGTTTTTT
TRBJ1-6 . TRBV5-1 TRBD1 CASSSGQINSPLHF TGCGCCAGCAGTTCGGGACAGATTAATTCACCCCTCCACTTT
TRBJ1-3 few TRBV29-1 . CSVSRSGNTIYF TGCAGCGTCTCCCGCTCTGGAAACACCATATATTTT
TRBJ2-7 . TRBV21-1 . CPPGRKRRYEQYF TGTCCCCCAGGGAGAAAAAGGCGCTACGAGCAGTACTTC
TRBJ2-6 . TRBV5-1 . CASSLDQASRANVLTF TGCGCCAGCAGCTTGGACCAGGCGAGTCGGGCCAACGTCCTGACTTTC
TRBJ2-1 . TRBV6-1 . CASTQGEQFF TGTGCCAGCACTCAGGGGGAGCAGTTCTTC
TRBJ1-5 . TRBV19 . CASTHREGNQPQHF TGTGCCAGTACCCACAGGGAGGGCAATCAGCCCCAGCATTTT
TRBJ1-1 . TRBV5-1 TRBD1 CASSLRGQGETQAFF TGCGCCAGCAGCCTAAGGGGACAGGGAGAGACCCAAGCTTTCTTT
TRBJ2-1 . TRBV6-1 . CASSVWGRASSYNEQFF TGTGCCAGCAGTGTCTGGGGCAGGGCAAGCTCCTACAATGAGCAGTTCTTC
TRBJ2-3 . TRBV27 TRBD2 CASSGTSGSPSTDTQYF TGTGCCAGCAGTGGGACTAGCGGCTCCCCTAGCACAGATACGCAGTATTTT
TRBJ2-2 . TRBV30 . CAWSVGTFPNTGELFF TGTGCCTGGAGTGTGGGGACATTTCCCAACACCGGGGAGCTGTTTTTT
TRBJ1-2 . TRBV6-5 TRBD1 CASSTGQGNYGYTF TGTGCCAGCAGCACGGGACAGGGAAACTATGGCTACACCTTC
TRBJ1-4 . TRBV5-1 . CASSYLQGSNEKLFF TGCGCCAGCAGCTACTTACAGGGTTCTAATGAAAAACTGTTTTTT
TRBJ1-6 once TRBV30 . CAWRGSAYNSPLHF TGTGCCTGGAGGGGGAGCGCCTATAATTCACCCCTCCACTTT
TRBJ1-2 once TRBV19 . CASSIAGLTYGYTF TGTGCCAGTAGTATAGCGGGACTCACCTATGGCTACACCTTC
TRBJ2-7 . TRBV5-1 . CASSTPGTAYEQYF TGCGCCAGCAGCACCCCCGGGACGGCCTACGAGCAGTACTTC
TRBJ1-2 . TRBV29-1 TRBD1 CSARGQGWVGYTF TGCAGCGCCCGAGGACAGGGGTGGGTTGGCTACACCTTC
TRBJ2-2 . TRBV6-4 . CASSDRISGELFF TGTGCCAGCAGCGACAGGATATCTGGGGAGCTGTTTTTT
TRBJ2-7 . TRBV19 TRBD1 CASSIIYGTGYEQYF TGTGCCAGTAGTATTATTTATGGGACAGGCTACGAGCAGTACTTC
TRBJ2-7 once TRBV5-1 TRBD2 CASSPLGDYTYEQYF TGCGCCAGCAGCCCCCTGGGGGACTACACCTACGAGCAGTACTTC
TRBJ2-7 . TRBV6-1 . CASSLTQGLYEQYF TGTGCCTCCAGCCTAACGCAGGGGCTCTACGAGCAGTACTTC
TRBJ1-5 . TRBV2 . CASSSQQGYQPQHF TGTGCCAGCAGCTCCCAACAGGGCTATCAGCCCCAGCATTTT
TRBJ2-7 . TRBV7-2 . CASSVGQKGGEQYF TGTGCCAGCAGCGTAGGACAGAAGGGAGGCGAGCAGTACTTC
TRBJ1-4 . TRBV6-1 . CASSENGSFEKLFF TGTGCCAGCAGTGAAAATGGATCCTTTGAAAAACTGTTTTTT
TRBJ1-2 . TRBV4-1 . CASSQVQGQNYGYTF TGCGCCAGCAGCCAGGTCCAAGGACAGAACTATGGCTACACCTTC
TRBJ2-5 . TRBV19 . CASSIWRQDQETQYF TGTGCCAGTAGTATATGGCGACAGGACCAAGAGACCCAGTACTTC
TRBJ2-3 . TRBV5-4 . CASSPGGLATPDTQYF TGTGCCAGCAGCCCCGGGGGCCTAGCAACTCCAGATACGCAGTATTTT
TRBJ2-3 . TRBV11-2 . CASSLGVGGPADTQYF TGTGCCAGCAGCTTAGGAGTCGGGGGGCCGGCAGATACGCAGTATTTT
TRBJ2-7 . TRBV18 TRBD1 CASSQTTGASYEQYF TGTGCCAGCTCACAAACTACAGGGGCCAGCTACGAGCAGTACTTC
TRBJ2-7 . TRBV6-4 . CASSTRGDTRREQYF TGTGCCAGCAGCACTAGGGGGGACACCCGACGCGAGCAGTACTTC
TRBJ2-7 . TRBV7-2 . CASSLTGASGFWEQYF TGTGCCAGCAGTCTGACGGGGGCCTCTGGGTTCTGGGAGCAGTACTTC
TRBJ1-2 . TRBV6-1 . CASSERQVYGYTF TGTGCCAGCAGTGAAAGACAGGTCTATGGCTACACCTTC
TRBJ1-1 . TRBV11-3 TRBD1 CASSLRTGVYTEAFF TGTGCCAGCAGCTTACGTACAGGGGTCTACACTGAAGCTTTCTTT
TRBJ1-5 . TRBV5-4 TRBD1 CASSSGQGGSNQPQHF TGTGCCAGCAGCTCTGGACAGGGTGGAAGCAATCAGCCCCAGCATTTT
TRBJ2-5 . TRBV11-2 TRBD1 CASSFGQGDWETQYF TGTGCCAGCAGCTTTGGACAGGGGGACTGGGAGACCCAGTACTTC
TRBJ2-7 . TRBV7-2 . CASSQRVAGTILYEQYF TGTGCCAGCAGCCAACGCGTAGCCGGAACGATCCTCTACGAGCAGTACTTC
TRBJ1-5 . TRBV28 . CASGLSPLQPQHF TGTGCCAGCGGTCTGTCACCGCTGCAGCCCCAGCATTTT
TRBJ2-5 . TRBV11-2 . CASSQAWAIGTQYF TGTGCCAGCAGCCAGGCGTGGGCCATAGGGACCCAGTACTTC
TRBJ2-3 . TRBV27 TRBD2 CASSRGLAGTDTQYF TGTGCCAGCAGTCGGGGACTAGCGGGGACAGATACGCAGTATTTT
TRBJ1-2 . TRBV5-6 . CASTRRGDNYGYTF TGTGCCAGTACCCGGAGGGGGGATAACTATGGCTACACCTTC